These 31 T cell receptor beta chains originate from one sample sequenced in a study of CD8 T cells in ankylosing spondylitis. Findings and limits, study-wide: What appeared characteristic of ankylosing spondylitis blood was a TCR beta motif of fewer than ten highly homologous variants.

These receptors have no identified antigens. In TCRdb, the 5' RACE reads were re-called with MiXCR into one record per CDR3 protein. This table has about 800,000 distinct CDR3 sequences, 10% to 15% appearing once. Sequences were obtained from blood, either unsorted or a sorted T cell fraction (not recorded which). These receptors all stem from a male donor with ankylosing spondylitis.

The CDR3 nucleotides are TGTGCCATCAGTGAGTCGCCCTTACTAAACACTGAAGCTTTCTTT. Translating it yields CAISESPLLNTEAFF. The V gene is TRBV10-3, the J gene TRBJ1-1, with D unclear. Trimming left V 0 bases short and J 2 bases short, with 10 bases between. Per germline, CDR1 ENHRY and CDR2 SYGVKD. This CDR3 spans 15 amino acids.

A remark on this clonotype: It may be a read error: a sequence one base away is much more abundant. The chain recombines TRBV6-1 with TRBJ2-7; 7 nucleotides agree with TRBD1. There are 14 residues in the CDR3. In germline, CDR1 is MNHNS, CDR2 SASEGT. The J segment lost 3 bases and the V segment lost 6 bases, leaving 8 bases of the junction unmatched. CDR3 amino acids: CASSLQGPNYEQYF. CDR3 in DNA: TGTGCCAGCAGCCTACAGGGGCCGAACTACGAGCAGTACTTC.

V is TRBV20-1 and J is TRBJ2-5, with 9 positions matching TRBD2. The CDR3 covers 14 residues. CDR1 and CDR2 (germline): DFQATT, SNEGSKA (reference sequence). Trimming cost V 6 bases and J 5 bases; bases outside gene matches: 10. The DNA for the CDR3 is TGCAGTGCCAGTAGCGGGAGAGGGAGCGAGACCCAGTACTTC. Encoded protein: CSASSGRGSETQYF.

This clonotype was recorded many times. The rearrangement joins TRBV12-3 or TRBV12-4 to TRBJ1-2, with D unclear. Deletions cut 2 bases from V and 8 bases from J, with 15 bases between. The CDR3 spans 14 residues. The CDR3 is CASSLSRRERGYTF. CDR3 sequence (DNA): TGTGCCAGCAGTTTAAGTAGGCGGGAGCGGGGCTACACCTTC.

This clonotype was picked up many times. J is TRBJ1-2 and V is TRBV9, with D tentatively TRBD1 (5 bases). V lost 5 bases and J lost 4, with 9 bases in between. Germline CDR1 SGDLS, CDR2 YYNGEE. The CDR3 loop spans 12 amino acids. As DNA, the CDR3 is TGTGCCAGCAGTGTCGACAGCTATGGCTACACCTTC. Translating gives CASSVDSYGYTF. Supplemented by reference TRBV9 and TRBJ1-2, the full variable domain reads DSGVTQTPKHLITATGQRVTLRCSPRSGDLSVYWYQQSLDQGLQFLIQYYNGEERAKGNILERFSAQQFPDLHSELNLSSLELGDSALYFCASSVDSYGYTFGSGTRLTVV.

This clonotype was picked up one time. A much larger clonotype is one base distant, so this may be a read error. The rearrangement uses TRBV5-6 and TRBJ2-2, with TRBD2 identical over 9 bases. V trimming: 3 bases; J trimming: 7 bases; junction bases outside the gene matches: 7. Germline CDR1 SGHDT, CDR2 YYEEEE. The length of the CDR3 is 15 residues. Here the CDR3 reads CASSSRTSADGELFF. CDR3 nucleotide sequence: TGTGCCAGCAGCTCCCGGACTAGCGCAGACGGGGAGCTGTTTTTT.

The CDR3 sequence is CASRESSWETQYF. CDR3 sequence (DNA): TGCGCCAGCAGAGAGAGTAGTTGGGAGACCCAGTACTTC. The chain uses TRBV5-1 and TRBJ2-5; D ambiguous. V was trimmed by 5 bases and J by 5 bases, leaving 13 bases between them. Germline V gene data show CDR1 as SGHRS and CDR2 as YFSETQ. The CDR3 runs 13 residues.

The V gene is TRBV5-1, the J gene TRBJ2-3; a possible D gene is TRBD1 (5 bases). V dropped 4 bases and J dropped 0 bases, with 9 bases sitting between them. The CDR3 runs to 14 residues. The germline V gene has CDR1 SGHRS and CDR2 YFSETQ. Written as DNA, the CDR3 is TGCGCCAGCAGCCCAGGGATTAGCACAGATACGCAGTATTTT. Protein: CASSPGISTDTQYF. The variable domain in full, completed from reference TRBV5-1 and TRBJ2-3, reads KAGVTQTPRYLIKTRGQQVTLSCSPISGHRSVSWYQQTPGQGLQFLFEYFSETQRNKGNFPGRFSGRQFSNSRSEMNVSTLELGDSALYLCASSPGISTDTQYFGPGTRLTVL.

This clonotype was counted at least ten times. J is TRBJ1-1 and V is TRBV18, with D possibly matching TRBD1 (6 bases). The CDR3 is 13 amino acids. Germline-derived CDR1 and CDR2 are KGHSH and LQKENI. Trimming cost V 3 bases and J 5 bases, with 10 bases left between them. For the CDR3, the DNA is TGTGCCAGCTCACCTCTCCAGGGGACTGAAGCTTTCTTT. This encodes CASSPLQGTEAFF.

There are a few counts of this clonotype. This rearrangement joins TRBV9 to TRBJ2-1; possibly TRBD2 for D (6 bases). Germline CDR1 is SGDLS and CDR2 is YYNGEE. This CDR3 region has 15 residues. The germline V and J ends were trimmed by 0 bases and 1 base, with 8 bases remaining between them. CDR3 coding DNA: TGTGCCAGCAGCGTAGATAGCGGATCCTACAATGAGCAGTTCTTC. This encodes CASSVDSGSYNEQFF.

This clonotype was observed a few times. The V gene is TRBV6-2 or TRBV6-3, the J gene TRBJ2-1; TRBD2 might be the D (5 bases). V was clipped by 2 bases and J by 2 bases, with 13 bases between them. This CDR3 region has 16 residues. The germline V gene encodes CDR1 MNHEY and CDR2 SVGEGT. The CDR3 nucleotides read TGTGCCAGCAGTTACGGGAGCAGCGGAGCCTACAATGAGCAGTTCTTC. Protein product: CASSYGSSGAYNEQFF.

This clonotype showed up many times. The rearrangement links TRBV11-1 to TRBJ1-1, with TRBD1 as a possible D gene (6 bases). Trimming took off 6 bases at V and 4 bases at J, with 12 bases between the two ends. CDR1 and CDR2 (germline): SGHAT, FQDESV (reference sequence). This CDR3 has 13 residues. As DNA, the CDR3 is TGTGCCAGCAGTCTCACAGGGATCACTGAAGCTTTCTTT. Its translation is CASSLTGITEAFF.

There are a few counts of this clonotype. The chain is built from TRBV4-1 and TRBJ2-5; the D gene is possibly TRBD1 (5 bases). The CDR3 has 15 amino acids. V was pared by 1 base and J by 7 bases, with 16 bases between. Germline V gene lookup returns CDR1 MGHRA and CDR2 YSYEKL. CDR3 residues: CASSQVGTGGSTQYF. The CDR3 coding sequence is TGCGCCAGCAGCCAAGTCGGAACAGGCGGTTCGACCCAGTACTTC.

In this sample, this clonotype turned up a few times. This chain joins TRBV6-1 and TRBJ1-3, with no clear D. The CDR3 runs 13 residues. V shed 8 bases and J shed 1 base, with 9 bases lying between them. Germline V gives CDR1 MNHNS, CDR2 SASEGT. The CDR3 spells CASLGPSGNTIYF. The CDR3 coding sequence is TGTGCCAGCCTAGGCCCATCTGGAAACACCATATATTTT.

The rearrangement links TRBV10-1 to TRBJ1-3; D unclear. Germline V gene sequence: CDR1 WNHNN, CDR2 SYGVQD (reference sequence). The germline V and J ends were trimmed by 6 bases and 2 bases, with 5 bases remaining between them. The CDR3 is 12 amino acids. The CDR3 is CASRSTGNTIYF. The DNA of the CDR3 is TGCGCCAGCAGAAGTACTGGAAACACCATATATTTT.

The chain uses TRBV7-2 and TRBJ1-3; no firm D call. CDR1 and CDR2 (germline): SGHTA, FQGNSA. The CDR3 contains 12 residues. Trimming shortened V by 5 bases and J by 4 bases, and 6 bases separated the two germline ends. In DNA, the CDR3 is TGTGCCAGCAGCCATGGCGGAAACACCATATATTTT. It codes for CASSHGGNTIYF.

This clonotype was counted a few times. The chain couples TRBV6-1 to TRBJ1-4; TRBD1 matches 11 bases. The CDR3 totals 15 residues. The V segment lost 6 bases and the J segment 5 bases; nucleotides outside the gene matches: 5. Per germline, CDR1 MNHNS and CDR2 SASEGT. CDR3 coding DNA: TGTGCCAGCAGACCTTGGGACAGGGGGAATGAAAAACTGTTTTTT. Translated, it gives CASRPWDRGNEKLFF.

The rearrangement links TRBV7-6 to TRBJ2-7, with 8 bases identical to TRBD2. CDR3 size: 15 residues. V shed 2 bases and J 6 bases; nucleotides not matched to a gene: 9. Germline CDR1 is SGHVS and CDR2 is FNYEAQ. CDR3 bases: TGTGCCAGCAGCTTATTACAGCGGGAGTTAAGCGAGCAGTACTTC. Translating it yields CASSLLQRELSEQYF.

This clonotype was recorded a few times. The CDR3 reads CASKEGRGPYNEQFF. CDR3 DNA: TGTGCCAGCAAGGAGGGCAGGGGTCCCTACAATGAGCAGTTCTTC. The chain recombines TRBV7-2 with TRBJ2-1; TRBD1 or TRBD2 may be the D gene (6 bases each). CDR1 and CDR2 (germline): SGHTA, FQGNSA. Trimming cost V 7 bases and J 2 bases, with 15 bases left between them. CDR3 length equals 15 residues.

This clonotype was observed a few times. The CDR3 protein is CASSPGRSSKNIQYF. The CDR3 DNA is TGTGCCAGCAGCCCGGGCCGGTCATCCAAAAACATTCAGTACTTC. V and J are TRBV7-8 and TRBJ2-4; no definite D call. Germline values: CDR1 SGHVS, CDR2 FQNEAQ. This CDR3 region has 15 residues. The V end lost 5 bases, the J end lost 2 bases, and 13 bases lay between the germline ends. Looking up the rest from reference TRBV7-8 and TRBJ2-4 gives the full variable domain: GAGVSQSPRYKVAKRGQDVALRCDPISGHVSLFWYQQALGQGPEFLTYFQNEAQLDKSGLPSDRFFAERPEGSVSTLKIQRTQQEDSAVYLCASSPGRSSKNIQYFGAGTRLSVL.

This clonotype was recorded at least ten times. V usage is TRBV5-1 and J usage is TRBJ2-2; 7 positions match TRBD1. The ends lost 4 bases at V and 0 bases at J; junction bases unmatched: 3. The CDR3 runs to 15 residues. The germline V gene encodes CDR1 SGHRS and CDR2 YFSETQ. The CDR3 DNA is TGCGCCAGCAGCCTGGGGACAGCGAACACCGGGGAGCTGTTTTTT. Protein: CASSLGTANTGELFF.

In DNA, the CDR3 is TGTGCCAGCAGCCCCTGGGGGACAGGACACTACGAGCAGTACTTC. Its translation is CASSPWGTGHYEQYF. The chain links TRBV7-2 to TRBJ2-7, with 8 bases aligning to TRBD1. The J segment lost 3 bases and the V segment lost 5 bases, leaving 9 bases of the junction unmatched. Germline CDR1 reads SGHTA; CDR2 reads FQGNSA. The CDR3 runs 15 residues.

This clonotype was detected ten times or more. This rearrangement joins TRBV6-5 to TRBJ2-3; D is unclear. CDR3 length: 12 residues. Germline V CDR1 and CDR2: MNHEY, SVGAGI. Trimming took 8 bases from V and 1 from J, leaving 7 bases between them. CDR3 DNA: TGTGCCAGCGCTACGGGCACAGATACGCAGTATTTT. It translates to CASATGTDTQYF.

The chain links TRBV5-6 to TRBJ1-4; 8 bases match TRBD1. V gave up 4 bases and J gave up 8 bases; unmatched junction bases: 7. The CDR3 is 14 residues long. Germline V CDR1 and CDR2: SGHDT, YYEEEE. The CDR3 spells CASSINQGAEKLFF. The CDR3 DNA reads TGTGCCAGCAGCATTAACCAGGGGGCCGAAAAACTGTTTTTT. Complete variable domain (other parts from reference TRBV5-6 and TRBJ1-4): DAGVTQSPTHLIKTRGQQVTLRCSPKSGHDTVSWYQQALGQGPQFIFQYYEEEERQRGNFPDRFSGHQFPNYSSELNVNALLLGDSALYLCASSINQGAEKLFFGSGTQLSVL.

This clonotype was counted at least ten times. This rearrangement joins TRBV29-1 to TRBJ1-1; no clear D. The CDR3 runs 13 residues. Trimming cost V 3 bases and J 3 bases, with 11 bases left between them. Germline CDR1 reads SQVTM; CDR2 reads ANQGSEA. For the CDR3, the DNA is TGCAGCGTTGACCCTGGCTCGGACACTGAAGCTTTCTTT. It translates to CSVDPGSDTEAFF.

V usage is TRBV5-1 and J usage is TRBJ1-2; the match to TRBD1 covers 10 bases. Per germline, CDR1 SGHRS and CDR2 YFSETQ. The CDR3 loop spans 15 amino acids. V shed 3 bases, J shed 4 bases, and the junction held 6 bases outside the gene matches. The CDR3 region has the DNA TGCGCCAGCAGCTGGGGGACAGGGGAAACCTATGGCTACACCTTC. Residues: CASSWGTGETYGYTF.

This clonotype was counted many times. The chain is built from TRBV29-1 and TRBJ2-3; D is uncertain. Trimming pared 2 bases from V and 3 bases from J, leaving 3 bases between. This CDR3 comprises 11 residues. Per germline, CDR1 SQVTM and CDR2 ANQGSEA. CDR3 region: CSVEKTDTQYF. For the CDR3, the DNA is TGCAGCGTTGAAAAAACAGATACGCAGTATTTT.

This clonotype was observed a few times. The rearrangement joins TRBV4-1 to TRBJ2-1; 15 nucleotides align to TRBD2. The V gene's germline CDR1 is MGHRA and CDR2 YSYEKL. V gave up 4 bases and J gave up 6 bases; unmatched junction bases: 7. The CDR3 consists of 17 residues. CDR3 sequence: CASSLGLAGGPGNEQFF. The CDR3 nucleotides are TGCGCCAGCAGCCTTGGACTAGCGGGAGGGCCAGGCAATGAGCAGTTCTTC.

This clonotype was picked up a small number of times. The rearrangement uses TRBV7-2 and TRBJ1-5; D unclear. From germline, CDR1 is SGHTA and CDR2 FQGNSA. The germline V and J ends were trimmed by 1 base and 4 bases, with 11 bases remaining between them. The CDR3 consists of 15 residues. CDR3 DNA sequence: TGTGCCAGCAGCTTAGGGACGGCAAATAATCAGCCCCAGCATTTT. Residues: CASSLGTANNQPQHF.

CDR3 sequence: CASSRSGQRNTGELFF. The CDR3, as DNA: TGTGCCAGCAGCCGGTCGGGACAGAGAAACACCGGGGAGCTGTTTTTT. The genes are TRBV7-9 and TRBJ2-2; TRBD1 agrees at 7 bases. This CDR3 has 16 residues. Per germline, CDR1 SEHNR and CDR2 FQNEAQ (reference sequence). The V gene end was trimmed by 5 bases and the J gene end by 2 bases; junction bases not matched to a gene: 8.

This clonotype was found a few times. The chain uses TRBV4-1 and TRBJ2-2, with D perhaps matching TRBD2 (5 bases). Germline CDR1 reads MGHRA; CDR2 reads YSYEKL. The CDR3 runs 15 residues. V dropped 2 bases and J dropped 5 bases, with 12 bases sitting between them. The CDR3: CASSQIGLVTGELFF. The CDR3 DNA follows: TGCGCCAGCAGCCAAATAGGACTGGTTACCGGGGAGCTGTTTTTT.